The 2 T cell receptor beta chains below come from one sample, sequenced in a study of shared clonotypes between healthy human individuals (TCRdb year 2020). CD8 naive samples were obtained by positive selection for CCR7 among CD45RO-negative cells, yielding a CD45RA+CCR7+ population from which TemRA cells were excluded. The library was generated by the immunoSEQ multiplex PCR assay. The source is immuneACCESS, and TCRdb retained only in-frame sequences with V and J called. Part of the clones is not carried over; for the studies checked, unresolved V genes explain less than half of this, and the remainder is unexplained. Counted in this sample were some 2,000,000 clones; about 95% of them appeared once. Clones ranked in the top ten supply 0.85% to 1.2% of the sample. Sequencing was performed on naive CD8+ T cells sorted from blood. This sample's cell subset or site label indicates: CD45RA+CCR7+. The source of these receptors is a man aged 18 to 35 in good health.

This rearrangement joins TRBV11-2 to TRBJ2-1; TRBD2 might be the D (6 bases). The germline V gene encodes CDR1 SGHAT and CDR2 FQNNGV. This CDR3 has 15 amino acids. The V end lost 5 bases, the J end lost 1 base, and 12 bases lay between the germline ends. DNA of the CDR3: TGTGCCAGCAGCCCATTTAGCGGTTCCTACAATGAGCAGTTCTTC. Residues: CASSPFSGSYNEQFF.

Comment on this clone: The sample contains more than one DNA sequence encoding this CDR3. This chain links TRBV27 with TRBJ2-5; 9 bases are a match to TRBD2. The CDR3 contains 14 residues. Germline trimming cut 2 bases from V and 4 bases from J; bases unmatched to any gene: 2. The germline gives CDR1 MNHEY, CDR2 SMNVEV (reference sequence). CDR3 bases: TGTGCCAGCAGTTTACTAGCGGGAAGAGAGACCCAGTACTTC. Encoded protein: CASSLLAGRETQYF.